The 13 T cell receptor beta chains below all came from one sample that was sequenced in a study of T cell changes during pregnancy in multiple sclerosis. The assay was immunoSEQ multiplex PCR, and TCRdb's table has in-frame clones only and misses some. This table has tens of thousands of clones, 94% appearing once. The specimen was CD4+ T cells from peripheral blood mononuclear cells, collected after pregnancy. The receptors were gathered from a female donor with multiple sclerosis, enrolled in a pregnancy study.

This clone has just one count. V usage is TRBV23-1 and J usage is TRBJ2-1; 7 nucleotides line up with TRBD2. TRBV23-1 carries the ORF label, with uncertain function. V lost 0 bases, J lost 7 bases, and 21 bases stayed unmatched. This CDR3 region has 20 residues. CDR3 residues: CASSQSRDYPEGTNSNEQFF. CDR3 DNA sequence: TGCGCCAGCAGTCAATCCCGGGACTACCCAGAAGGAACGAACTCTAATGAGCAGTTCTTC.

The CDR3 sequence is CASIPSGGVTGELFF. In nucleotides, the CDR3 is TGCGCCAGCATCCCGAGCGGGGGGGTCACCGGGGAGCTGTTTTTT. The chain couples TRBV10-2 to TRBJ2-2; 10 bases fit TRBD2. The junction had 6 bases not matched to a gene; V was cut back by 7 bases and J by 4 bases. The germline V gene encodes CDR1 WSHSY and CDR2 SAAADI. The CDR3 has 15 amino acids.

This clone was seen just once. V and J are TRBV7-9 and TRBJ1-4, with TRBD1 identical over 8 bases. Germline V gene lookup returns CDR1 SEHNR and CDR2 FQNEAQ (reference sequence). The V gene end was trimmed by 5 bases and the J gene end by 8 bases; junction bases not matched to a gene: 13. This CDR3 comprises 16 residues. The CDR3 DNA is TGTGCCAGCAGCACCCGACAGGGGTCCTCGACAGAAAAACTGTTTTTT. This sequence encodes CASSTRQGSSTEKLFF.

The chain recombines TRBV30 with TRBJ1-2, with D tentatively TRBD1 (5 bases). This CDR3 contains 14 residues. V lost 2 bases to trimming and J lost 5 bases, with 15 bases between them. Germline V gene data show CDR1 as GTSNPN and CDR2 as SVGIG (reference sequence). This chain's CDR3 is CAWSPSTVSYGYTF. In DNA form, the CDR3 reads TGTGCCTGGAGTCCTTCGACAGTTAGTTATGGCTACACCTTC. Complete variable domain (other parts from reference TRBV30 and TRBJ1-2): SQTIHQWPATLVQPVGSPLSLECTVEGTSNPNLYWYRQAAGRGLQLLFYSVGIGQISSEVPQNLSASRPQDRQFILSSKKLLLSDSGFYLCAWSPSTVSYGYTFGSGTRLTVV.

This clone showed up just a few times. The V gene is TRBV7-3, the J gene TRBJ1-1, with D possibly TRBD1 on 6 matching bases. The CDR3 covers 14 residues. V lost 5 bases and J lost 4, with 14 bases in between. Germline lookup yields CDR1 SGHTA and CDR2 FQGTGA. CDR3 sequence reads: CASSTRGSGTEAFF. Here the CDR3 DNA reads TGTGCCAGCAGCACCAGGGGTTCCGGCACTGAAGCTTTCTTT.

This chain joins TRBV10-3 and TRBJ2-1; D may be TRBD2 (5 bases). The germline gives CDR1 ENHRY, CDR2 SYGVKD. The CDR3 totals 13 residues. V shed 10 bases and J shed 6 bases, with 16 bases lying between them. The CDR3 DNA sequence: TGTGCCAGTCGGGCTAGCCTATCCAATGAGCAGTTCTTC. It codes for CASRASLSNEQFF.

V and J are TRBV7-3 and TRBJ2-2; no clear D gene. Germline lookup yields CDR1 SGHTA and CDR2 FQGTGA. The ends were cut back, 0 bases at V and 7 bases at J, with 6 bases in the middle. CDR3 size: 13 residues. CDR3 in amino acids: CASSLTRSGELFF. The CDR3, as DNA: TGTGCCAGCAGCTTAACTAGAAGCGGGGAGCTGTTTTTT.

The chain employs TRBV6-5 and TRBJ2-5, with a possible D match to TRBD1 (6 bases). Trimming left V 4 bases short and J 3 bases short, with 15 bases between. The CDR3 consists of 15 residues. CDR1 is MNHEY and CDR2 is SVGAGI in the germline V gene. DNA of the CDR3: TGTGCCAGCAGTTCCCCCAGGGGATCCGAAGAGACCCAGTACTTC. This sequence encodes CASSSPRGSEETQYF.

V gene TRBV6-5 combines with J gene TRBJ1-2, with D maybe TRBD1 (5 bases). The V end lost 8 bases, the J end lost 8 bases, and 12 bases lay between the germline ends. The CDR3 runs to 11 residues. CDR1 and CDR2 (germline): MNHEY, SVGAGI. The CDR3 sequence: CASGLKGGYTF. The CDR3 DNA follows: TGTGCCAGCGGGTTAAAGGGGGGCTACACCTTC.

This clone is a singleton in its sample. The genes are TRBV29-1 and TRBJ2-2; 10 positions agree with TRBD2. CDR3 length: 13 residues. CDR1 and CDR2 from the germline V gene are SQVTM and ANQGSEA. V lost 6 bases and J lost 7; bases outside the gene matches: 5. The CDR3 DNA follows: TGCAGCGTGGCCGGGACTAGCGTCGGGGAGCTGTTTTTT. It yields the protein CSVAGTSVGELFF.

The rearrangement links TRBV11-3 to TRBJ2-3; D not certain. The CDR3 runs 15 residues. CDR1 SGHNT and CDR2 YENEEA come from the germline V gene. Trimming shortened V by 0 bases and J by 4 bases, and 11 bases separated the two germline ends. CDR3: CASSLEPGSADTQYF. CDR3 coding DNA: TGTGCCAGCAGCTTAGAACCGGGTTCAGCAGATACGCAGTATTTT.

The rearrangement uses TRBV2 and TRBJ1-1; no definite D call. The germline V gene encodes CDR1 SNHLY and CDR2 FYNNEI. V shed 6 bases and J shed 0 bases, with 11 bases lying between them. The CDR3 sequence is 14 residues long. The CDR3 spells CASRIGLLNTEAFF. CDR3 sequence (DNA): TGTGCCAGCAGAATCGGGTTGCTGAACACTGAAGCTTTCTTT.

This clone was picked up one time. This chain joins TRBV18 and TRBJ2-7; D may be TRBD1 (5 bases). The CDR3 contains 14 residues. Trimming removed 3 bases at V and 3 bases at J, with 12 bases between. The germline V gene encodes CDR1 KGHSH and CDR2 LQKENI. Here the CDR3 reads CASSPETAYYEQYF. The CDR3 DNA reads TGTGCCAGCTCACCCGAGACAGCTTACTACGAGCAGTACTTC.